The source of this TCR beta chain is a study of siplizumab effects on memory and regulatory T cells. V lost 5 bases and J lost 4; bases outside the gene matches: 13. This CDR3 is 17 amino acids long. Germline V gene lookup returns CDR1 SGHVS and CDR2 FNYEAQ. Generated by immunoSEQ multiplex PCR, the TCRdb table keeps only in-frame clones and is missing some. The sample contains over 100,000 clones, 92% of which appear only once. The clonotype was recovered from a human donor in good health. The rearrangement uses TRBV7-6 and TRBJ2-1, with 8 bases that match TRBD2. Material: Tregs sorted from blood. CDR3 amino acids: CASSDLKTSGGYNEQFF. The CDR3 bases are TGTGCCAGCAGCGATCTTAAAACTAGCGGCGGGTACAATGAGCAGTTCTTC.